The rows below give T cell receptor beta chains drawn from one sample of a study of beta chain features in type 1 diabetes. Clones were sequenced by immunoSEQ multiplex PCR, and TCRdb holds only the in-frame ones, with some missing. The table shows some 270,000 clones, with approximately 10% occurring only once. The material sequenced was naive CD4+ T cells from blood. The receptors were gathered from a man aged 25 to 40 with type 1 diabetes. Each CDR3 is given with its conserved first and last residue. D genes are given only for firm matches. The listing skips clone size in some rows; elsewhere it reads once, few, many or a size class.

TRBV6-6,TRBJ2-3,.,.,TGTGCCAGCAGTAACCCAGGCAGCACAGATACGCAGTATTTT,CASSNPGSTDTQYF
TRBV7-9,TRBJ2-2,TRBD1,few,TGTGCCAGCAGCTTCCATTCACAGGGGGGCACCGGGGAGCTGTTTTTT,CASSFHSQGGTGELFF
TRBV29-1,TRBJ1-4,.,.,TGCAGCGTTGCCGGCAGGATAAATGAAAAACTGTTTTTT,CSVAGRINEKLFF
TRBV5-1,TRBJ1-2,TRBD1,few,TGCGCCAGCAGCCTGGACAGGGGACTGGATGGCTACACCTTC,CASSLDRGLDGYTF
TRBV5-6,TRBJ2-3,.,few,TGTGCCAGCAGCTTGGAAGTTTTGGGTAGAGGGACGCAGTATTTT,CASSLEVLGRGTQYF
TRBV7-9,TRBJ1-2,.,.,TGTGCCAGCAGCCCTGGGGGGGACTCCTCGAGGGGTAATGGCTACACCTTC,CASSPGGDSSRGNGYTF
TRBV7-9,TRBJ2-7,.,.,TGTGCCAGCAGCCCTCGGGACGAGCAGTACTTC,CASSPRDEQYF
TRBV19,TRBJ1-5,TRBD1,.,TGTGCCAGTAGTCTTCAGGGGGCCTTTCAGCCCCAGCATTTT,CASSLQGAFQPQHF
TRBV5-1,TRBJ1-2,.,few,TGCGCCAGCAGCTTGGTCGTCGGAGACTATGGCTACACCTTC,CASSLVVGDYGYTF
TRBV5-6,TRBJ2-2,TRBD1,few,TGTGCCAGCAGCGCATTAGGACAGGGGTTAGCCGAGGAGCTGTTTTTT,CASSALGQGLAEELFF
TRBV7-9,TRBJ2-5,TRBD1,.,TGTGCCAGCAGCTTGACAGGGGGAGAGACCCAGTACTTC,CASSLTGGETQYF
TRBV4-3,TRBJ2-1,.,many,TGCGCCAGCAGCCGAGACAGATACAATGAGCAGTTCTTC,CASSRDRYNEQFF
TRBV4-2,TRBJ2-5,TRBD2,.,TGTGCCAGCAGCCAAGCCGGGGGGGCGAAGGAGACCCAGTACTTC,CASSQAGGAKETQYF
TRBV15,TRBJ2-3,TRBD2,few,TGTGCCACCAGCAGACCGCAATACAAAATCGGGGGGGTCACAGATACGCAGTATTTT,CATSRPQYKIGGVTDTQYF
TRBV6-5,TRBJ2-1,TRBD1,few,TGTGCCAGCAGACAGGGGGGCGAGCAGTTCTTC,CASRQGGEQFF
TRBV7-9,TRBJ2-1,TRBD2,few,TGTGCCAGCATCCCAGCGGGGGGGATTTACAATGAGCAGTTCTTC,CASIPAGGIYNEQFF
TRBV11-1,TRBJ2-3,TRBD2,.,TGTGCCAGCAGTCGAGCCCTAGCGGGGCTCACAGATACGCAGTATTTT,CASSRALAGLTDTQYF
TRBV28,TRBJ2-3,TRBD2,.,TGTGCCAGCAGTCCGGGGGGGGCCGGAACAGATACGCAGTATTTT,CASSPGGAGTDTQYF
TRBV6-1,TRBJ2-1,TRBD2,few,TGTGCCAGCAGTGAACAGACTAGCGGGGGTTATGAGCAGTTCTTC,CASSEQTSGGYEQFF
TRBV5-6,TRBJ1-1,.,.,TGTGCCAGCAGCTTGGAACTACGGGGGAACACTGAAGCTTTCTTT,CASSLELRGNTEAFF
TRBV11-1,TRBJ2-7,TRBD2,.,TGTGCCAGCAGCTTTAGCGGGGGGTCTGCCTACGAGCAGTACTTC,CASSFSGGSAYEQYF
TRBV2,TRBJ2-2,TRBD1,few,TGTGCCAGCCACCGGGACAGGATCACCGGGGAGCTGTTTTTT,CASHRDRITGELFF
TRBV7-2,TRBJ2-1,.,.,TGTGCCAGCAGCTTACTTGACGGAGGGTACGAGCAGTTCTTC,CASSLLDGGYEQFF
TRBV5-1,TRBJ2-3,TRBD2,.,TGCGCCAGCAGCTTGGGTAGCGGGATCACAGATACGCAGTATTTT,CASSLGSGITDTQYF
TRBV7-2,TRBJ2-5,.,few,TGTGCCAGCAGCTTAGGGCGGGGCCGGGCTCAAGAGACCCAGTACTTC,CASSLGRGRAQETQYF
TRBV14,TRBJ1-6,.,.,TGTGCCAGCAGCCAGTGGGGCCACTATAATTCACCCCTCCACTTT,CASSQWGHYNSPLHF
TRBV4-1,TRBJ1-1,TRBD1,few,TGCGCCAGCAGCCAAGGACAGGGCTTAATGAACACTGAAGCTTTCTTT,CASSQGQGLMNTEAFF
TRBV5-1,TRBJ2-3,.,few,TGCGCCAGCAGCTTGGTCCTGGGCCCAGATACGCAGTATTTT,CASSLVLGPDTQYF
TRBV29-1,TRBJ1-2,.,.,TGCAGCGTTGAGTCCCCAGGGTTAGGCTACACCTTC,CSVESPGLGYTF
TRBV6-5,TRBJ2-5,.,few,TGTGCCAGCAGTTACGGGGGGGAGACCCAGTACTTC,CASSYGGETQYF
TRBV14,TRBJ2-4,.,few,TGTGCCAGCAGCCGACGGGACACTCAAAACATTCAGTACTTC,CASSRRDTQNIQYF
TRBV5-1,TRBJ2-2,.,.,TGCGCCAGCAGCTTGGTCACGGACAACGGCGGGGAGCTGTTTTTT,CASSLVTDNGGELFF
TRBV5-6,TRBJ2-7,.,few,TGTGCCAGCAGCTCCGGGGGACGGGTGGGATTCGAGCAGTACTTC,CASSSGGRVGFEQYF
TRBV5-6,TRBJ2-7,TRBD1,.,TGTGCCAGCAGCCCGAGACAGGGCCCGAGGTACTTC,CASSPRQGPRYF
TRBV29-1,TRBJ2-1,TRBD2,few,TGCAGCGTCTCCCCGGGGGTAGCGGGATATTACAATGAGCAGTTCTTC,CSVSPGVAGYYNEQFF
TRBV9,TRBJ1-2,TRBD1,.,TGTGCCAGCAGCCCCCAGGACAGGGGCTATGGCTACACCTTC,CASSPQDRGYGYTF
TRBV19,TRBJ2-2,TRBD1,.,TGTGCCAGTAGTATAGCCGTCGACAGGGCCGGGGAGCTGTTTTTT,CASSIAVDRAGELFF
TRBV19,TRBJ1-5,TRBD1,few,TGTGCCAGTAGTCCAGTCCCGGGACAGGCCCAGCATTTT,CASSPVPGQAQHF
TRBV18,TRBJ1-1,TRBD1,.,TGTGCCAGCTCACCGCCCTCGACAGGGCTCAGGGGCACTGAAGCTTTCTTT,CASSPPSTGLRGTEAFF
TRBV21-1,TRBJ2-2,.,few,TGTGCCAGCAGCGCACAGGGGGCACCCGGGGAGCTGTTTTTT,CASSAQGAPGELFF
TRBV7-9,TRBJ2-5,.,few,TGTGCCAGCAGCTTAGAGAGCACGGAGACCCAGTACTTC,CASSLESTETQYF
TRBV27,TRBJ1-5,.,few,TGTGCCAGCAGTTTCGGTGGCAATCAGCCCCAGCATTTT,CASSFGGNQPQHF
TRBV7-9,TRBJ2-1,TRBD2,few,TGTGCCAGCAGCCATCAGGCGGGGGGGTACAATGAGCAGTTCTTC,CASSHQAGGYNEQFF
TRBV18,TRBJ2-2,.,.,TGTGCCAGCTCACCAGCGGCGCAGAACACCGGGGAGCTGTTTTTT,CASSPAAQNTGELFF
TRBV6-5,TRBJ1-2,.,.,TGTGCCAGCAGCAGATACCAGGGCCCCAACTATGGCTACACCTTC,CASSRYQGPNYGYTF
TRBV27,TRBJ2-6,.,.,TGTGCCAGCAGGGGGCTGGGGACTGGGGCCAACGTCCTGACTTTC,CASRGLGTGANVLTF
TRBV9,TRBJ2-2,.,few,TGTGCCAGCAGCGTAGGGCAGCTAGGCACCGGGGAGCTGTTTTTT,CASSVGQLGTGELFF
TRBV27,TRBJ1-6,.,few,TGTGCCAGCAGTTTTGGGGGCCTGAGCTCCTATAATTCACCCCTCCACTTT,CASSFGGLSSYNSPLHF
TRBV4-1,TRBJ2-4,TRBD2,few,TGCGCCAGCAGCCAAGAGGGACTAGCGGGGGTGATAGCCAAAAACATTCAGTACTTC,CASSQEGLAGVIAKNIQYF
TRBV9,TRBJ2-7,TRBD1,.,TGTGCCAGCAGCGTGAGACCAGGGGGAGAGCAGTACTTC,CASSVRPGGEQYF
TRBV6-6,TRBJ1-5,.,few,TGTGCCAGCAGTTACGCGAGGGAACAGCCCCAGCATTTT,CASSYAREQPQHF
TRBV2,TRBJ1-5,TRBD1,few,TGTGCCAGCAGTTCCGGACAGGGTCAGCCCCAGCATTTT,CASSSGQGQPQHF
TRBV18,TRBJ2-3,TRBD2,few,TGTGCCAGCTCACTACTAGCGGGGGGCAGCACAGATACGCAGTATTTT,CASSLLAGGSTDTQYF